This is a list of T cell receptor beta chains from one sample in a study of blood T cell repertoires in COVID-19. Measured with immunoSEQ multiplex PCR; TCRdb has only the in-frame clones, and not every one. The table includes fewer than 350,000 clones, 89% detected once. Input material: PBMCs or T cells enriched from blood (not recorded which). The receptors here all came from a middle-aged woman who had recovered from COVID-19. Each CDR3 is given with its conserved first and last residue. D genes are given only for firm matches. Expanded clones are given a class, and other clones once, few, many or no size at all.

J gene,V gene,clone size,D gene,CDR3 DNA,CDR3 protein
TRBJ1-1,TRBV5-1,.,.,TGCGCCAGCAGCTTGCAGGGGAACACTGAAGCTTTCTTT,CASSLQGNTEAFF
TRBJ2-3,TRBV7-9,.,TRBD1,TGTGCCAGCAGCCGAACAGGGGGGCACCCCACAGATACGCAGTATTTT,CASSRTGGHPTDTQYF
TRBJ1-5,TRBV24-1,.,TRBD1,TGTGCCACCCGGGGACAGGGAGAGCATCAGCCCCAGCATTTT,CATRGQGEHQPQHF
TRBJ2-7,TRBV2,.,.,TGTGCCAGCCGGGGGGCGGTATCCTACGAGCAGTACTTC,CASRGAVSYEQYF
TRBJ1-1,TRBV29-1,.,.,TGCAGCGTTGAAGGGAGGGCTGAAGCTTTCTTT,CSVEGRAEAFF
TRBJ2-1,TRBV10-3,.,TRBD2,TGTGCCATCAGTGAAGGGAGCGGGGTCAGCTATGAGCAGTTCTTC,CAISEGSGVSYEQFF
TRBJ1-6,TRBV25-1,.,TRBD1,TGTGCCAGCAGTAAAGGGACAGGACCTAGGGATTCACCCCTCCACTTT,CASSKGTGPRDSPLHF
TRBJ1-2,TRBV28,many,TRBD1,TGTGCCAGCTTCACAGAGGGACAGTTGGGATATGGCTACACCTTC,CASFTEGQLGYGYTF
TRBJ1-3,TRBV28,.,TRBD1,TGTGCCAGCAGTCGAACAGGGGTTGGAAACACCATATATTTT,CASSRTGVGNTIYF
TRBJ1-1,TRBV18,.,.,TGTGCCAGCTCGCCGCCATCCCAGGGAAATACTGAAGCTTTCTTT,CASSPPSQGNTEAFF
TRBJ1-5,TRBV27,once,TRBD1,TGTGCCAGCAGTTTTCGACAGGGCGGCAATCAGCCCCAGCATTTT,CASSFRQGGNQPQHF
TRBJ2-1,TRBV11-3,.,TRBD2,TGTGCCAGCAGCTTAGAGGGGACTAGCGGGAGGGCCAGAGAGCAGTTCTTC,CASSLEGTSGRAREQFF
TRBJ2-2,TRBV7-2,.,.,TGTGCCAGCAGCTTAGCCCCTGAGGGCGGGGAGCTGTTTTTT,CASSLAPEGGELFF
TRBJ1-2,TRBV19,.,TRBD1,TGTGCCAGTAGTATTGGGGGACAGGAGTCTAACTATGGCTACACCTTC,CASSIGGQESNYGYTF
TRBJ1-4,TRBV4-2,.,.,TGTGCCAGCAGCCAAGACCTACCCGGGGTTGGAGAACTGTTTTTT,CASSQDLPGVGELFF
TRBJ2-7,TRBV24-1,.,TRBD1,TGTGCCACCAGTCCCGGGACAGGGGTCTACGAGCAGTACTTC,CATSPGTGVYEQYF
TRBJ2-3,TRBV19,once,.,TGTGCCAGTAGTATAGGTGCTAGCGAGACAGATACGCAGTATTTT,CASSIGASETDTQYF
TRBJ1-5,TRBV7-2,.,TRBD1,TGTGCCAGCAGCCTCGACAGGGGTGATCAGCCCCAGCATTTT,CASSLDRGDQPQHF
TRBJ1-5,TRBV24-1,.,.,TGTGCCACCAGTGATGGAGGGATGAATCAGCCCCAGCATTTT,CATSDGGMNQPQHF
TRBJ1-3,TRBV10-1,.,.,TGCGCCAGCAGGGTGCGGGCTCGCGGAAACACCATATATTTT,CASRVRARGNTIYF
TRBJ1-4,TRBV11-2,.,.,TGTGCCAGCAGAGGCCAGGGGCCGGGGGGAAAACTGTTTTTT,CASRGQGPGGKLFF
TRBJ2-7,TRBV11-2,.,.,TGTGCCAGCAGCTTAGTTACAGGGAGCGAGCAGTACTTC,CASSLVTGSEQYF
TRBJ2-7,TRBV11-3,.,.,TGTGCCAGCAGCTTAGGCAGGGGAGGGTACGAGCAGTACTTC,CASSLGRGGYEQYF
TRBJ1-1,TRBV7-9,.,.,TGTGCCAGCAGTCCAGCCGGGGGGGTGAACACTGAAGCTTTCTTT,CASSPAGGVNTEAFF
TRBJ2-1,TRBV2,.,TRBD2,TGTGCCAGCAGTGTGAGCGGGAGTCCCTACAATGAGCAGTTCTTC,CASSVSGSPYNEQFF
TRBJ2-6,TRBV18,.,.,TGTGCCAGCTCACCGAGGTCGGGGGGCGGGAACTGGGCCAACGTCCTGACTTTC,CASSPRSGGGNWANVLTF
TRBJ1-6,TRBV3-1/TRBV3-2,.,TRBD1,TGTGCCAGCAGCCAGGAAGGGACAGGATCACCCCTCCACTTT,CASSQEGTGSPLHF
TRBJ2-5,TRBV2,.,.,TGTGCCAGCAGTGAAGTGTCACCACCAGAGGGGACCCAGTACTTC,CASSEVSPPEGTQYF
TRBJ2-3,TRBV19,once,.,TGTGCCAGTAGTAATACGGGTGGGTCAGATACGCAGTATTTT,CASSNTGGSDTQYF
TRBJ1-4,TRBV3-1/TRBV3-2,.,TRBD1,TGTGCCAGCAGCCTCAGGGGGTCCAATGAAAAACTGTTTTTT,CASSLRGSNEKLFF
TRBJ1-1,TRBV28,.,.,TGTGCCAGCAGTCCTCTGACCGCCGGGGACACTGAAGCTTTCTTT,CASSPLTAGDTEAFF
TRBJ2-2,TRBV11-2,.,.,TGTGCCAGCAGCTTGCGGGCGTCCGGGGAGCTGTTTTTT,CASSLRASGELFF
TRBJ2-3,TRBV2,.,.,TGTGCCGCGCTGGCAAGGAAGAGGACAGATACGCAGTATTTT,CAALARKRTDTQYF